The 12 T cell receptor beta chains listed next were all sequenced from one sample in a study of CD8 T cells in ankylosing spondylitis. Study results and limitations: A motif in TCR beta, a set of eight or nine highly homologous variants, appeared characteristic of ankylosing spondylitis blood.

Using its own MiXCR run on the 5' RACE reads, TCRdb lists one record per CDR3 protein. The sample shows 200,000 to 250,000 distinct CDR3 sequences, about 18% of them seen only once. These receptors' targets are unknown. Sequenced: blood, either unsorted or a sorted T cell fraction (not recorded which). The receptors come from a male donor with ankylosing spondylitis.

The J gene is TRBJ2-7, the V gene TRBV4-2; 10 bases fit TRBD2. The CDR3 is made up of 15 amino acids. After removal of 4 bases from V and 0 bases from J, the junction contained 3 bases not matched to a gene. Germline V lookup: CDR1 LGHNA, CDR2 YNFKEQ. The CDR3 is CASSLGLASSYEQYF. In DNA, the CDR3 is TGTGCCAGCAGCCTGGGACTAGCGAGCTCCTACGAGCAGTACTTC.

The chain links TRBV12-3 or TRBV12-4 to TRBJ2-1; 10 bases fit TRBD2. J lost 7 bases, V lost 1 base, and 4 bases had no gene match. This CDR3 has 15 residues. CDR3 nucleotides: TGTGCCAGCAGTTTAGAGAGCGGGGGGGGGAATGAGCAGTTCTTC. This gives the protein CASSLESGGGNEQFF.

The chain couples TRBV3-1 to TRBJ2-5; no reliable D call. The CDR3 runs 15 residues. From germline, CDR1 is LGHDT and CDR2 YNNKEL (reference sequence). V was trimmed by 4 bases and J by 0 bases, leaving 12 bases between them. The chain's CDR3 is CASSPPLSNQETQYF. As DNA, the CDR3 is TGTGCCAGCAGCCCCCCTCTCAGCAACCAAGAGACCCAGTACTTC.

The V and J genes are TRBV6-1 and TRBJ2-5; maybe TRBD1 (6 bases). Per germline, CDR1 MNHNS and CDR2 SASEGT. V was pared by 0 bases and J by 0 bases, with 17 bases between. There are 18 residues in the CDR3. CDR3 DNA sequence: TGTGCCAGCAGTGAAGCGATTAGGGCAGGGGTGTACCAAGAGACCCAGTACTTC. It yields the protein CASSEAIRAGVYQETQYF.

V is TRBV4-1 and J is TRBJ1-4; no firm D call. Trimming removed 0 bases at V and 4 bases at J, with 6 bases between. From germline, CDR1 is MGHRA and CDR2 YSYEKL. The CDR3 consists of 14 residues. CDR3 in DNA: TGCGCCAGCAGCCAAGAAGGGTATAATGAAAAACTGTTTTTT. Translation gives CASSQEGYNEKLFF.

This clonotype has a handful of counts. The chain has TRBV12-3 or TRBV12-4 and TRBJ2-1; D is unresolved. Trimming stripped 3 bases from V and 7 bases from J, with 10 bases between. This CDR3 is 13 amino acids long. CDR3 amino acids: CASSFIGGNEQFF. The CDR3 DNA reads as TGTGCCAGCAGTTTCATTGGCGGTAATGAGCAGTTCTTC.

The V and J genes are TRBV29-1 and TRBJ2-7; tentative D call: TRBD1 (6 bases). Germline values: CDR1 SQVTM, CDR2 ANQGSEA. The CDR3 extends over 12 amino acids. Trimming left V 6 bases short and J 2 bases short, with 11 bases between. The CDR3 DNA reads TGCAGCGTGGTCAGGGGTCCCTACGAGCAGTACTTC. Residues: CSVVRGPYEQYF.

This clonotype turned up a few times. The V call is TRBV11-1, the J call TRBJ2-3, with 16 bases fitting TRBD2. The CDR3 is made up of 20 amino acids. Germline V gene lookup returns CDR1 SGHAT and CDR2 FQDESV (reference sequence). V was pared by 1 base and J by 0 bases, with 7 bases of the junction left unmatched. The CDR3 nucleotides are TGTGCCAGCAGCTTAGAGTCGGGACTAGCGGGAGGGCCAAGCACAGATACGCAGTATTTT. Amino acids: CASSLESGLAGGPSTDTQYF.

This clonotype was counted a few times. This rearrangement joins TRBV20-1 to TRBJ2-7; D tentatively fits TRBD1 or TRBD2 (5 bases each). Germline loops: CDR1 DFQATT, CDR2 SNEGSKA (reference sequence). V lost 0 bases, J lost 4 bases, and 16 bases lay in between. CDR3 length equals 15 residues. CDR3 loop: CSARDLEGNPYEQYF. CDR3 sequence (DNA): TGCAGTGCTAGAGATCTCGAGGGGAATCCTTACGAGCAGTACTTC.

The V call is TRBV12-3 or TRBV12-4, the J call TRBJ1-5; D is unclear. With 6 bases removed from V and 0 bases from J, the gap between germline ends came to 12 bases. This CDR3 region has 15 residues. CDR3: CASSSVQLSNQPQHF. The CDR3, as DNA: TGTGCCAGCAGCTCGGTCCAACTTAGCAATCAGCCCCAGCATTTT.

This clonotype was recorded many times. The V call is TRBV4-1, the J call TRBJ1-2, with 9 bases aligning to TRBD1. The germline gives CDR1 MGHRA, CDR2 YSYEKL. J lost 4 bases, V lost 4 bases, and 7 bases had no gene match. This CDR3 region has 15 residues. Here the CDR3 DNA reads TGCGCCAGCAGCCTATGGACAGGGGAGGGCTATGGCTACACCTTC. It encodes CASSLWTGEGYGYTF.

The CDR3, as DNA: TGCGCCAGCAGCCAAGAACCCCGCCAAGAGACCCAGTACTTC. Amino acids: CASSQEPRQETQYF. The V and J genes are TRBV4-1 and TRBJ2-5; no clear D. This CDR3 comprises 14 residues. V lost 0 bases, J lost 1 base, and 6 bases lay in between. Germline V lookup: CDR1 MGHRA, CDR2 YSYEKL.